The rows below give T cell receptor beta chains drawn from one sample of a study of shared clonotypes between healthy human individuals. Method: immunoSEQ multiplex PCR; TCRdb's copy keeps in-frame clones and lacks some. The sample includes about 2,200,000 clones, just over 90% seen only once; the top ten take under 2%. The sequencing sample was made of naive CD8+ T cells from PBMCs. The source is a man in his late teens or twenties in good health. Some clones in this sample may be carry-over from other donors' samples. CDR3s leave out the opening cysteine and the closing phenylalanine or tryptophan. Fields, in order: clone size, V gene, CDR3 protein. Clone size appears in some rows only: once, few, many, or a class for an expanded clone.

abundance: NA
v_gene: TRBV7-9
CDR3aa: ASTPGGEGWGQETQY

abundance: NA
v_gene: TRBV7-8
CDR3aa: ASSLGLSPDTQY

abundance: NA
v_gene: TRBV28
CDR3aa: ASSLFLLAANEQF

abundance: once
v_gene: TRBV15
CDR3aa: ATSGGGYGYT

abundance: NA
v_gene: TRBV7-9
CDR3aa: ASQSSGGPHSGTQY

abundance: NA
v_gene: TRBV7-9
CDR3aa: ASSLETGIYEQY

abundance: NA
v_gene: TRBV30
CDR3aa: AWSLPHRGWETQY

abundance: NA
v_gene: TRBV15
CDR3aa: ATSPRQAYNEQF

abundance: NA
v_gene: TRBV19
CDR3aa: ASSIWGTDYEQY

abundance: NA
v_gene: TRBV13
CDR3aa: ASSQAGNYEQY

abundance: NA
v_gene: TRBV10-1
CDR3aa: ASSPRTDGELF

abundance: NA
v_gene: TRBV27
CDR3aa: ASSLIPPGGNGANVLT

abundance: NA
v_gene: TRBV9
CDR3aa: ASSVVGTLQETQY

abundance: NA
v_gene: TRBV7-2
CDR3aa: ASSLLGAPDRNYGYT

abundance: NA
v_gene: TRBV11-3
CDR3aa: ASSHSRTGAYEQY

abundance: NA
v_gene: TRBV14
CDR3aa: ASSQRSYEQY

abundance: NA
v_gene: TRBV2
CDR3aa: ASQSHKSGSSYEQY

abundance: NA
v_gene: TRBV9
CDR3aa: ASSVDKTSGIPGLF

abundance: NA
v_gene: TRBV18
CDR3aa: ASSPGRHRLGEQY

abundance: NA
v_gene: TRBV6-5
CDR3aa: ASSYSESYEQY

abundance: NA
v_gene: TRBV9
CDR3aa: ASSPSGISNQPQH

abundance: NA
v_gene: TRBV18
CDR3aa: ASSPGVRLATNEKLF

abundance: NA
v_gene: TRBV4-2
CDR3aa: ASSQETTHNEQF

abundance: NA
v_gene: TRBV27
CDR3aa: ASSFNLGGQPQH

abundance: NA
v_gene: TRBV27
CDR3aa: ASSRDREVPQH

abundance: NA
v_gene: TRBV11-2
CDR3aa: ASSYGTTNEQF

abundance: NA
v_gene: TRBV7-9
CDR3aa: ASSPGLASYEQY

abundance: NA
v_gene: TRBV9
CDR3aa: ASSVSSGVNQPQH

abundance: NA
v_gene: TRBV29-1
CDR3aa: SVEASVGGQRYEQY